The clone carrying this TCR beta chain has only a few counts. Antigen: not known. This sample stems from a study of blood T cells in healthy people across ages. The CDR3 runs to 14 residues. With 4 bases removed from V and 1 base from J, the gap between germline ends came to 9 bases. CDR1 ENHRY and CDR2 SYGVKD come from the germline V gene. Broader study findings: Per million T cells, TCR beta diversity dropped roughly linearly as age increased. For the donors, CMV status was unknown and possibly confounded expanded clonotype changes.

The use of a sample-barcoded 5' primer and a J-beta primer mix characterized a second PCR of roughly 7 to 11 cycles. TCRdb re-analysed the 5' RACE reads in MiXCR, keeping a single row per CDR3 protein. Of about 970,000 distinct CDR3 sequences listed, about 53% were seen once; the top ten hold around 21%. Healthy individuals of Caucasian origin from Russia, aged roughly 6 to 100, served as donors. Total RNA, at least 5 micrograms per sample, was extracted from PBMCs. This TCR was recovered from a woman between 55 and 75 years old in good health. This chain uses TRBV10-3 with TRBJ2-3; D is possibly TRBD1 or TRBD2 (5 bases each). Sample: blood. CDR3 protein: CAISAEGRTDTQYF. The CDR3 bases are TGTGCCATCAGTGCTGAGGGACGCACAGATACGCAGTATTTT.